These 18 T cell receptor beta chains were sequenced from one sample in a study of T cell responses to AZD1222 COVID-19 vaccine. The table came from immunoSEQ multiplex PCR; TCRdb's copy has only in-frame clones and leaves some out. Among about 120,000 clones listed, 86% were seen once. This material consisted of peripheral blood, taken 28 days after the second AZD1222 dose. These receptors were collected from an adult who received the AZD1222 COVID-19 vaccine.

The chain links TRBV10-2 to TRBJ2-5; 9 nucleotides agree with TRBD2. V dropped 8 bases and J dropped 5; count of bases not matched to a gene: 9. Per the germline V gene, CDR1 is WSHSY and CDR2 is SAAADI. The CDR3 sequence is 14 residues long. The chain's CDR3 is CASSGLALGETQYF. DNA for the CDR3: TGCGCCAGCTCTGGACTAGCGTTGGGGGAGACCCAGTACTTC.

J is TRBJ1-4 and V is TRBV18, with 8 bases identical to TRBD1. The CDR3 has 14 amino acids. V shed 6 bases and J 2 bases; nucleotides not matched to a gene: 2. CDR1 is KGHSH, CDR2 LQKENI, per germline. CDR3 sequence (DNA): TGTGCCAGCTCCAGGGGGCAGACTAATGAAAAACTGTTTTTT. Translating it yields CASSRGQTNEKLFF. Together with reference TRBV18 and TRBJ1-4, the CDR3 gives the full variable domain: NAGVMQNPRHLVRRRGQEARLRCSPMKGHSHVYWYRQLPEEGLKFMVYLQKENIIDESGMPKERFSAEFPKEGPSILRIQQVVRGDSAAYFCASSRGQTNEKLFFGSGTQLSVL.

The chain carries TRBV3-1 (or the pseudogene TRBV3-2) and TRBJ1-2; TRBD1 aligns across 10 bases. Germline trimming cut 7 bases from V and 8 bases from J; bases unmatched to any gene: 7. Germline V gives CDR1 LGHDT, CDR2 YNNKEL (reference sequence). This CDR3 is built from 13 residues. The CDR3 spells CASTTGGARGYTF. The CDR3, as DNA: TGTGCCAGCACGACAGGGGGCGCGAGAGGCTACACCTTC.

The chain is built from TRBV29-1 and TRBJ2-1, with D perhaps matching TRBD1 (6 bases). Germline lookup yields CDR1 SQVTM and CDR2 ANQGSEA. The CDR3 runs 14 residues. The germline V and J ends were trimmed by 0 bases and 6 bases, with 12 bases remaining between them. The CDR3 DNA follows: TGCAGCGTTGAAGATCGGGCAGGGGCCAATGAGCAGTTCTTC. It specifies CSVEDRAGANEQFF.

The rearrangement joins TRBV7-9 to TRBJ1-5; 7 positions agree with TRBD1. The CDR3 has 15 amino acids. The J segment lost 3 bases and the V segment lost 1 base, leaving 3 bases of the junction unmatched. Germline CDR1 is SEHNR and CDR2 is FQNEAQ (reference sequence). CDR3 sequence: CASSLEGQPNQPQHF. CDR3 in DNA: TGTGCCAGCAGCTTAGAGGGACAGCCCAATCAGCCCCAGCATTTT.

This chain joins TRBV21-1 and TRBJ1-2; TRBD1 is the table's D call, not checked against the DNA. TRBV21-1 is listed as a pseudogene. CDR3 length: 15 residues. CDR3 in amino acids: CASSIRTGLGDGYTF. The CDR3 nucleotides are TGTGCCAGCAGCATCCGGACAGGCCTCGGAGATGGCTACACCTTC.

This clone was observed once. The V gene is TRBV11-3, the J gene TRBJ1-6; D possibly corresponds to TRBD1 (5 bases). CDR3 length: 16 residues. Trimming removed 5 bases from V and 8 bases from J, with 19 bases in between. The germline gives CDR1 SGHNT, CDR2 YENEEA. The CDR3 bases are TGTGCCAGCAGCCCGAATGACCAGGGAATTTATTCACCCCTCCACTTT. Translating gives CASSPNDQGIYSPLHF.

V gene TRBV18 combines with J gene TRBJ2-3; no firm D call. The ends were cut back, 2 bases at V and 2 bases at J, with 14 bases in the middle. Germline-derived CDR1 and CDR2 are KGHSH and LQKENI. The CDR3 spans 16 residues. CDR3 protein: CASSPNDKAYTDTQYF. CDR3 coding DNA: TGTGCCAGCTCACCAAACGACAAGGCTTACACAGATACGCAGTATTTT. Full variable domain (rest looked up from reference TRBV18 and TRBJ2-3): NAGVMQNPRHLVRRRGQEARLRCSPMKGHSHVYWYRQLPEEGLKFMVYLQKENIIDESGMPKERFSAEFPKEGPSILRIQQVVRGDSAAYFCASSPNDKAYTDTQYFGPGTRLTVL.

The J gene is TRBJ1-6, the V gene TRBV5-1; 8 bases are shared with TRBD1. This CDR3 contains 14 residues. V shed 5 bases and J 14 bases; nucleotides not matched to a gene: 12. Germline V lookup: CDR1 SGHRS, CDR2 YFSETQ. Here the CDR3 DNA reads TGCGCCAGCAGTCCCGGGACAGGTTCTCCATCCCTCCACTTT. It codes for CASSPGTGSPSLHF.

The chain recombines TRBV18 with TRBJ1-1; D is ambiguous. The CDR3 covers 15 residues. Trimming removed 0 bases from V and 0 bases from J, with 8 bases in between. Germline CDR1 reads KGHSH; CDR2 reads LQKENI. The CDR3 nucleotides read TGTGCCAGCTCACCACCAGGGCGTCTGAACACTGAAGCTTTCTTT. The encoded protein is CASSPPGRLNTEAFF.

The chain is built from TRBV28 and TRBJ2-1, with 12 bases identical to TRBD1. CDR1 is MDHEN and CDR2 is SYDVKM in the germline V gene. CDR3 length: 16 residues. V was pared by 5 bases and J by 6 bases, with 8 bases of the junction left unmatched. Here the CDR3 DNA reads TGTGCCAGCAGTCCAATGGGACAGGGGGCGTCCAATGAGCAGTTCTTC. It yields the protein CASSPMGQGASNEQFF.

This rearrangement joins TRBV7-9 to TRBJ2-7; 10 bases line up with TRBD1. Trimming took 6 bases from V and 2 from J; bases not matched to a gene: 13. Germline V CDR1 and CDR2: SEHNR, FQNEAQ (reference sequence). This CDR3 comprises 17 residues. The CDR3 bases are TGTGCCAGCAGTTTTTGGCCTCCGGGACAGGGGACCTACGAGCAGTACTTC. As protein: CASSFWPPGQGTYEQYF.

This chain links TRBV6-5 with TRBJ1-5, with D uncertain. There are 13 residues in the CDR3. Germline lookup yields CDR1 MNHEY and CDR2 SVGAGI. V lost 4 bases to trimming and J lost 3 bases, with 7 bases between them. The CDR3 here is CASSSDANQPQHF. CDR3 bases: TGTGCCAGCAGTTCAGATGCCAATCAGCCCCAGCATTTT.

The chain combines TRBV5-1 with TRBJ2-6, with no clear D. CDR1 is SGHRS and CDR2 is YFSETQ in the germline V gene. The CDR3 contains 13 residues. Between the trimmed V and J ends, which lost 1 base and 4 bases, there was a span of 3 bases. The CDR3 DNA reads as TGCGCCAGCAGCTTGTCCGGGGCCAACGTCCTGACTTTC. Its protein product is CASSLSGANVLTF.

Of note for this clone: Additional DNA sequences in this sample encode the identical CDR3. The chain employs TRBV3-1 (or the pseudogene TRBV3-2) and TRBJ1-3; D uncertain. The CDR3 runs to 15 residues. Deletions cut 1 base from V and 0 bases from J, with 7 bases between. Looked up from germline, CDR1 is LGHDT and CDR2 is YNNKEL (reference sequence). The CDR3 loop reads CASSQVRSSGNTIYF. The CDR3 DNA reads as TGTGCCAGCAGCCAAGTCAGGTCCTCTGGAAACACCATATATTTT.

The rearrangement links TRBV20-1 to TRBJ1-3; D gene uncertain. Germline V gene lookup returns CDR1 DFQATT and CDR2 SNEGSKA (reference sequence). The CDR3 has 12 amino acids. V lost 3 bases to trimming and J lost 4 bases, with 7 bases between them. The CDR3 loop reads CSASLRGNTIYF. The CDR3 DNA is TGCAGTGCTAGTTTAAGGGGAAACACCATATATTTT.

The chain joins TRBV2 to TRBJ1-2; maybe TRBD1 (6 bases). Deletions cut 2 bases from V and 6 bases from J, with 10 bases between. Per germline, CDR1 SNHLY and CDR2 FYNNEI. There are 13 residues in the CDR3. Here the CDR3 reads CASSENRENGYTF. CDR3 coding DNA: TGTGCCAGCAGTGAAAACAGGGAAAATGGCTACACCTTC.

The chain recombines TRBV20-1 with TRBJ1-2; D unclear. The CDR3 sequence is 12 residues long. Germline-derived CDR1 and CDR2 are DFQATT and SNEGSKA (reference sequence). Trimming removed 3 bases from V and 2 bases from J, with 7 bases in between. CDR3 region: CSASRQNYGYTF. CDR3 DNA sequence: TGCAGTGCTAGTCGGCAGAACTATGGCTACACCTTC.